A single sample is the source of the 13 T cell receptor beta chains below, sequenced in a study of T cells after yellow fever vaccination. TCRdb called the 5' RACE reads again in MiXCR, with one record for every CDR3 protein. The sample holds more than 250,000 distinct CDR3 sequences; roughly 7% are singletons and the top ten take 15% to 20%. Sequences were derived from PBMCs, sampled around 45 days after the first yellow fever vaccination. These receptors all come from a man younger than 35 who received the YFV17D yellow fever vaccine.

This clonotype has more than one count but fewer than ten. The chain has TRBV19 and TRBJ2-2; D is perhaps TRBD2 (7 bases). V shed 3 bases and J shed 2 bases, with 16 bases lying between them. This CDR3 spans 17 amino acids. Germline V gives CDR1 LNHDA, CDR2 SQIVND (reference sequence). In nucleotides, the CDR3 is TGTGCCAGTAGTATCCTGGGGGGGACACAAAACACCGGGGAGCTGTTTTTT. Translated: CASSILGGTQNTGELFF.

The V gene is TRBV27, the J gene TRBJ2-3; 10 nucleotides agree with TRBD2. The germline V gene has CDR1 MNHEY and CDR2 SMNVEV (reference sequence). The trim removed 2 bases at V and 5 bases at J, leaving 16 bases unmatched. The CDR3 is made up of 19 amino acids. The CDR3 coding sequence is TGTGCCAGCAGTTTACCCCCCGGAGCGGGGGGGCACAAGCGAGATACGCAGTATTTT. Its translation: CASSLPPGAGGHKRDTQYF.

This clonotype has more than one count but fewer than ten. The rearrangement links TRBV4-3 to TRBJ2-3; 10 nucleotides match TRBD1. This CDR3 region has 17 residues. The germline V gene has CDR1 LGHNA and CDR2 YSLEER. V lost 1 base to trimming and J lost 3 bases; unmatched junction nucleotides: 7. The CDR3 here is CASSQGPPGQGTDTQYF. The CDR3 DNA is TGCGCCAGCAGCCAAGGCCCTCCGGGACAGGGGACAGATACGCAGTATTTT.

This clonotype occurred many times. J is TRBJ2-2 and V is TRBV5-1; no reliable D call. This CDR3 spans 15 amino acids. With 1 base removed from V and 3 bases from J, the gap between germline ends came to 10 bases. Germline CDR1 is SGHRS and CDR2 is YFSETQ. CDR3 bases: TGCGCCAGCAGCTTGTCCGGGCTCGACACCGGGGAGCTGTTTTTT. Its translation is CASSLSGLDTGELFF.

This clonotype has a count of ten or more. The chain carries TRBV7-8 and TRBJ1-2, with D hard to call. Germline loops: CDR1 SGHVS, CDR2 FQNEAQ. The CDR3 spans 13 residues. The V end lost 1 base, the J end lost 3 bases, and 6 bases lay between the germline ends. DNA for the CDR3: TGTGCCAGCAGCTTAGGCTCTTACTATGGCTACACCTTC. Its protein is CASSLGSYYGYTF.

The CDR3 region is CSVPGLAGGHQETQYF. The CDR3 region has the DNA TGCAGCGTCCCGGGACTAGCGGGGGGACACCAAGAGACCCAGTACTTC. The V call is TRBV29-1, the J call TRBJ2-5; 15 positions agree with TRBD2. V was pared by 6 bases and J by 0 bases, with 5 bases of the junction left unmatched. This CDR3 spans 16 amino acids. CDR1 is SQVTM, CDR2 ANQGSEA, per germline.

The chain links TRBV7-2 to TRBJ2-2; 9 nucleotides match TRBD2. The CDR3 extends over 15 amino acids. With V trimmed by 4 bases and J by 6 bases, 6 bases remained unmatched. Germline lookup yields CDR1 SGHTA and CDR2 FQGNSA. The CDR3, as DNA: TGTGCCAGCAGCTCTCTAGCGGGGTGGCCCGGGGAGCTGTTTTTT. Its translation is CASSSLAGWPGELFF. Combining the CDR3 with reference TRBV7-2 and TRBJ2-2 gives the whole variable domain GAGVSQSPSNKVTEKGKDVELRCDPISGHTALYWYRQSLGQGLEFLIYFQGNSAPDKSGLPSDRFSAERTGGSVSTLTIQRTQQEDSAVYLCASSSLAGWPGELFFGEGSRLTVL.

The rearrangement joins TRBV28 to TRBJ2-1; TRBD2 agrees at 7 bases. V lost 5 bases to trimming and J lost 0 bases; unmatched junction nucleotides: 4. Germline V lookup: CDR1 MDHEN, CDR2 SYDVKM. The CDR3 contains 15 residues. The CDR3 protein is CASSRGGGSYNEQFF. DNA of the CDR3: TGTGCCAGCAGTCGGGGCGGGGGCTCCTACAATGAGCAGTTCTTC.

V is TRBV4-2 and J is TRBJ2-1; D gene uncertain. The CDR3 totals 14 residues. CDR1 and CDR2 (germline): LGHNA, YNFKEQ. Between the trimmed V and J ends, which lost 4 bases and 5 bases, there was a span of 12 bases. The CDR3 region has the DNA TGTGCCAGCAGCCCCGAGCTACTGCACAATGAGCAGTTCTTC. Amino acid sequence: CASSPELLHNEQFF.

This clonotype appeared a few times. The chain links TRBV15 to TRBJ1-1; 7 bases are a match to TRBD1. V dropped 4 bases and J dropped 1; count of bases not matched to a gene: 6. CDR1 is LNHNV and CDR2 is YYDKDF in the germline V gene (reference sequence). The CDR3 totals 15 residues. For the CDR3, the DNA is TGTGCCACCAGCACTCCCAGGGGGGCGAACACTGAAGCTTTCTTT. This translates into CATSTPRGANTEAFF. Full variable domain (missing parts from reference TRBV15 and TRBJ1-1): DAMVIQNPRYQVTQFGKPVTLSCSQTLNHNVMYWYQQKSSQAPKLLFHYYDKDFNNEADTPDNFQSRRPNTSFCFLDIRSPGLGDTAMYLCATSTPRGANTEAFFGQGTRLTVV.

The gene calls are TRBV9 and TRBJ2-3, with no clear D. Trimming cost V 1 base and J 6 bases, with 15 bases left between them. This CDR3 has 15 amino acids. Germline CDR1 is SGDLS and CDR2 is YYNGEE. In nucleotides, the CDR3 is TGTGCCAGCAGCGTAAGCTTAATTTCCCGGGATACGCAGTATTTT. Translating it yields CASSVSLISRDTQYF.

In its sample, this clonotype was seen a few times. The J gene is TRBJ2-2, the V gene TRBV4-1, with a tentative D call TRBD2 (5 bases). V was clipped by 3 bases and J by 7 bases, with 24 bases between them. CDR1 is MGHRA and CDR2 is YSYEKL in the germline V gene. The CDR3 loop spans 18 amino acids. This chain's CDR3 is CASSQGALAAGADGELFF. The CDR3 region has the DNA TGCGCCAGCAGCCAGGGCGCCTTGGCAGCCGGAGCGGACGGGGAGCTGTTTTTT.

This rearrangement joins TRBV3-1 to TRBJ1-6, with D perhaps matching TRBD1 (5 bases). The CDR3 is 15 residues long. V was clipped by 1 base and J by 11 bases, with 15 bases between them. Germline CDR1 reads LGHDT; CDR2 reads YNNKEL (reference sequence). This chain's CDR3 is CASSQAPGGETPLHF. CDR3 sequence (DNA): TGTGCCAGCAGCCAAGCTCCGGGAGGGGAAACACCCCTCCACTTT.